The T cell receptor (beta chain) described here comes from a study of blood T cell repertoires in COVID-19. Background on the study: Sample material is recorded as cDNA or gDNA derived from T cells, B-cell-depleted T cells, or PBMCs.

Assay used: immunoSEQ multiplex PCR; TCRdb lists only in-frame clones, some missing. The data show around 100,000 clones, roughly 89% seen once. V was clipped by 4 bases and J by 7 bases, with 16 bases between them. CDR1 and CDR2 from the germline V gene are GTSNPN and SVGIG (reference sequence). CDR3 size: 13 residues. The receptor was isolated from a man in his 70s with active or convalescent COVID-19. The sequenced sample was peripheral blood. The rearrangement links TRBV30 to TRBJ1-1; unclear D gene. The CDR3 nucleotides are TGTGCCTGGATCTCCGGGGAGATAAGTGAAGCTTTCTTT. Translated, it gives CAWISGEISEAFF.